Presented here are 15 T cell receptor beta chains from one specimen sequenced in a study of cytomegalovirus exposure and HLA in healthy donors. Both 60 Vbeta primers and 13 Jbeta primers went into the PCR. Sequencing was performed with immunoSEQ multiplex PCR; in TCRdb, only in-frame clones are kept and a portion is missing. This table holds some 130,000 clones, 60% to 80% found once. Sequenced input: PBMCs. The receptor source for this set is a man aged 30 to 45 in good health and CMV-seronegative.

The chain recombines TRBV10-3 with TRBJ2-3, with 7 bases that match TRBD1. The germline V gene has CDR1 ENHRY and CDR2 SYGVKD. Trimming removed 7 bases from V and 2 bases from J; junction bases left unmatched: 6. The CDR3 loop spans 14 amino acids. The CDR3 DNA reads TGTGCCATCAAGGGGGCGGTTTACACAGATACGCAGTATTTT. Amino acid sequence: CAIKGAVYTDTQYF.

This CDR3 reads CASSQGQRDEQFF. In DNA form, the CDR3 reads TGCGCCAGCAGCCAAGGACAGCGCGATGAGCAGTTCTTC. The rearrangement joins TRBV4-3 to TRBJ2-1; D is possibly TRBD1 (5 bases). Trimming cost V 1 base and J 8 bases, with 9 bases left between them. CDR1 LGHNA and CDR2 YSLEER come from the germline V gene. The CDR3 has 13 amino acids.

V usage is TRBV15 and J usage is TRBJ2-3, with D tentatively TRBD2 (5 bases). This CDR3 region has 14 residues. Per the germline V gene, CDR1 is LNHNV and CDR2 is YYDKDF (reference sequence). Trimming removed 1 base from V and 2 bases from J, with 7 bases in between. CDR3 sequence (DNA): TGTGCCACCAGCAGAGGGACTGTCACAGATACGCAGTATTTT. It translates to CATSRGTVTDTQYF.

This clone was picked up one time. The J gene is TRBJ2-7, the V gene TRBV7-2; TRBD2 matches at 8 bases. CDR1 and CDR2 (germline): SGHTA, FQGNSA. The V segment lost 5 bases and the J segment 4 bases; nucleotides outside the gene matches: 10. The CDR3 spans 15 residues. DNA for the CDR3: TGTGCCAGCAGCCCACTGATCGGGGGGGAGTACGAGCAGTACTTC. Amino acids: CASSPLIGGEYEQYF.

The V and J genes are TRBV19 and TRBJ2-4; D may be TRBD2 (6 bases). The germline V and J ends were trimmed by 5 bases and 0 bases, with 14 bases remaining between them. Per the germline V gene, CDR1 is LNHDA and CDR2 is SQIVND (reference sequence). This CDR3 comprises 16 residues. The CDR3 nucleotides read TGTGCCAGTAGTGGGGCCGCGGGAATAGCCAAAAACATTCAGTACTTC. This gives the protein CASSGAAGIAKNIQYF.

The rearrangement joins TRBV11-3 to TRBJ2-1, with 9 bases aligning to TRBD2. Germline V gene data show CDR1 as SGHNT and CDR2 as YENEEA. The V gene end was trimmed by 6 bases and the J gene end by 6 bases; junction bases not matched to a gene: 6. The CDR3 totals 14 residues. In DNA form, the CDR3 reads TGTGCCAGCAGTTCGGGACTAGCACCCAATGAGCAGTTCTTC. Translated, it gives CASSSGLAPNEQFF.

J is TRBJ2-5 and V is TRBV5-1, with 10 bases aligning to TRBD1. The CDR3 has 16 residues. Germline lookup yields CDR1 SGHRS and CDR2 YFSETQ. J gave up 0 bases and V 2 bases, and 4 bases lay outside the gene matches. DNA for the CDR3: TGCGCCAGCAGCTTAAGGACAGGGGGGGACCAAGAGACCCAGTACTTC. It codes for CASSLRTGGDQETQYF.

This clone was seen a few times. J is TRBJ2-2 and V is TRBV7-9; 12 bases fit TRBD2. This CDR3 has 16 residues. Germline lookup yields CDR1 SEHNR and CDR2 FQNEAQ (reference sequence). The J segment lost 5 bases and the V segment lost 5 bases, leaving 6 bases of the junction unmatched. DNA for the CDR3: TGTGCCAGCAGCCGCCCCGGACTAGCGGGGACCGGGGAGCTGTTTTTT. Translating it yields CASSRPGLAGTGELFF.

V and J are TRBV5-1 and TRBJ2-2; 9 nucleotides line up with TRBD2. Germline-derived CDR1 and CDR2 are SGHRS and YFSETQ. J lost 4 bases, V lost 4 bases, and 2 bases had no gene match. CDR3 length equals 14 residues. Here the CDR3 reads CASSLAGTTGELFF. The CDR3 DNA reads TGCGCCAGCAGCCTAGCGGGAACCACCGGGGAGCTGTTTTTT.

The chain carries TRBV28 and TRBJ2-5, with D perhaps TRBD2 (6 bases). With 5 bases removed from V and 5 bases from J, the gap between germline ends came to 18 bases. The CDR3 runs to 15 residues. Germline lookup yields CDR1 MDHEN and CDR2 SYDVKM. The CDR3 loop reads CASSPNTLGRETQYF. The CDR3 DNA reads TGTGCCAGCAGTCCAAATACACTAGGGAGGGAGACCCAGTACTTC.

This chain joins TRBV19 and TRBJ2-3, with TRBD2 matching over 12 bases. Looked up from germline, CDR1 is LNHDA and CDR2 is SQIVND (reference sequence). The V gene end was trimmed by 3 bases and the J gene end by 6 bases; junction bases not matched to a gene: 4. This CDR3 comprises 15 residues. This chain's CDR3 is CASSMGLAGLDTQYF. The DNA of the CDR3 is TGTGCCAGTAGTATGGGACTAGCGGGTTTGGATACGCAGTATTTT.

The rearrangement joins TRBV30 to TRBJ1-2, with D uncertain. This CDR3 has 14 residues. Trimming shortened V by 0 bases and J by 6 bases, and 14 bases separated the two germline ends. CDR1 GTSNPN and CDR2 SVGIG come from the germline V gene (reference sequence). The CDR3 reads CAWSVRPQSDGYTF. For the CDR3, the DNA is TGTGCCTGGAGTGTACGTCCTCAGAGCGATGGCTACACCTTC.

V gene TRBV7-9 combines with J gene TRBJ1-4; D is possibly TRBD1 (6 bases). The V and J ends lost 9 bases and 7 bases respectively, with 21 bases between them. Germline V gives CDR1 SEHNR, CDR2 FQNEAQ (reference sequence). The CDR3 consists of 15 residues. CDR3 sequence (DNA): TGTGCCAGTACCCTTCCAGGGGCGCGGTCTGAAAAACTGTTTTTT. Protein sequence: CASTLPGARSEKLFF.

V gene TRBV7-8 combines with J gene TRBJ1-1; D perhaps matches TRBD1 (5 bases). The CDR3 contains 15 residues. Germline lookup yields CDR1 SGHVS and CDR2 FQNEAQ. Trimming stripped 1 base from V and 3 bases from J, with 12 bases between. This CDR3 is CASSLVLGDHTEAFF. CDR3 in DNA: TGTGCCAGCAGCTTAGTCCTAGGGGATCACACTGAAGCTTTCTTT.

V usage is TRBV6-5 and J usage is TRBJ2-3; D is possibly TRBD2 (6 bases). V was trimmed by 4 bases and J by 6 bases, leaving 14 bases between them. The germline V gene encodes CDR1 MNHEY and CDR2 SVGAGI. CDR3 length equals 14 residues. The CDR3 is CASSSRDFWDTQYF. CDR3 coding DNA: TGTGCCAGCAGTTCCCGGGACTTCTGGGATACGCAGTATTTT.